These 22 T cell receptor beta chains came from one sample sequenced in a study of early T cells in non-severe SARS-CoV-2 infection. TCRdb re-called the 5' RACE reads through MiXCR, storing one row per CDR3 protein. Of roughly 61,000 distinct CDR3 sequences listed, roughly 10% were seen once; the top ten hold approximately 9%. Sequenced: whole blood. The receptor source for this set is an adult who was a healthcare worker with PCR-confirmed SARS-CoV-2 infection or an uninfected control (not recorded which).

This clonotype was counted at least ten times. The chain carries TRBV7-2 and TRBJ2-7, with D possibly TRBD1 on 5 matching bases. CDR1 SGHTA and CDR2 FQGNSA come from the germline V gene. The CDR3 has 14 residues. Trimming removed 4 bases at V and 3 bases at J, with 13 bases between. The CDR3 is CASSWNGQDYEQYF. CDR3 nucleotide sequence: TGTGCCAGCAGCTGGAACGGACAAGACTACGAGCAGTACTTC.

This clonotype was detected only a few times. The V gene is TRBV9, the J gene TRBJ1-3; no reliable D call. The germline V gene has CDR1 SGDLS and CDR2 YYNGEE. This CDR3 is built from 16 residues. Trimming cost V 4 bases and J 0 bases, with 14 bases left between them. CDR3 nucleotides: TGTGCCAGCAGCCTTGTGCCGGGATCCTCTGGAAACACCATATATTTT. It translates to CASSLVPGSSGNTIYF.

The chain links TRBV12-5 to TRBJ1-3, with D tentatively TRBD1 (6 bases). V gave up 6 bases and J gave up 10 bases, with 19 bases separating them. Germline V CDR1 and CDR2: LGHNT, FRNRAP. This CDR3 has 14 amino acids. The CDR3, as DNA: TGTGCTAGTGGGAATTCTGGTACAGGGAGAACCATATATTTT. Protein: CASGNSGTGRTIYF.

This clonotype showed up just a few times. The gene calls are TRBV29-1 and TRBJ1-1; TRBD1 might be the D (5 bases). The CDR3 spans 12 residues. Trimming took 3 bases from V and 7 from J, leaving 12 bases between them. Germline V lookup: CDR1 SQVTM, CDR2 ANQGSEA. CDR3 DNA sequence: TGCAGCGTTGATCGAGGTAGGGGTGAAGCTTTCTTT. Translated: CSVDRGRGEAFF.

This clonotype was picked up a small number of times. The chain links TRBV7-2 to TRBJ2-6; D is perhaps TRBD1 (6 bases). Trimming took 2 bases from V and 1 from J, leaving 18 bases between them. CDR3 length: 19 residues. Germline CDR1 SGHTA, CDR2 FQGNSA. The DNA of the CDR3 is TGTGCCAGCAGCTTACGCGGTAGAGCCGACAGGTCTGGGGCCAACGTCCTGACTTTC. This codes for CASSLRGRADRSGANVLTF.

This clonotype was seen ten or more times. The chain combines TRBV7-2 with TRBJ2-7; 11 bases map to TRBD1. After removal of 5 bases from V and 3 bases from J, the junction contained 6 bases not matched to a gene. In germline, CDR1 is SGHTA, CDR2 FQGNSA. The CDR3 sequence is 15 residues long. The CDR3 nucleotides are TGTGCCAGCAGCCGAATTGGGACAGGGGGCTACGAGCAGTACTTC. Encoded protein: CASSRIGTGGYEQYF. Full variable domain (missing parts from reference TRBV7-2 and TRBJ2-7): GAGVSQSPSNKVTEKGKDVELRCDPISGHTALYWYRQSLGQGLEFLIYFQGNSAPDKSGLPSDRFSAERTGGSVSTLTIQRTQQEDSAVYLCASSRIGTGGYEQYFGPGTRLTVT.

This clonotype was counted ten times or more. V is TRBV5-1 and J is TRBJ2-7, with 13 positions matching TRBD2. Germline V gene data show CDR1 as SGHRS and CDR2 as YFSETQ. Trimming at V came to 5 bases and at J to 6 bases, leaving 5 bases not matched to a gene. This CDR3 spans 14 amino acids. CDR3: CASRARTSGSEQYF. The DNA for the CDR3 is TGCGCCAGCAGAGCCAGGACTAGCGGGAGCGAGCAGTACTTC.

Ten or more counts support this clonotype. The V call is TRBV29-1, the J call TRBJ2-3; D unclear. Germline CDR1 is SQVTM and CDR2 is ANQGSEA. The CDR3 is 12 amino acids. V was shortened by 1 base and J by 3 bases, with 5 bases between the two germline ends. The CDR3 is CSVEVQTDTQYF. For the CDR3, the DNA is TGCAGCGTTGAAGTTCAGACAGATACGCAGTATTTT.

The chain combines TRBV12-3 or TRBV12-4 with TRBJ1-5, with unresolved D. The CDR3 totals 13 residues. V shed 4 bases and J shed 7 bases, with 11 bases lying between them. The CDR3: CASSSLPGQPQHF. The CDR3 DNA is TGTGCCAGCAGTTCCCTCCCCGGGCAGCCCCAGCATTTT.

This clonotype has a count of ten or more. The V and J genes are TRBV3-1 and TRBJ2-3; D perhaps matches TRBD2 (6 bases). Trimming stripped 8 bases from V and 0 bases from J, with 9 bases between. CDR3 length: 13 amino acids. The V gene's germline CDR1 is LGHDT and CDR2 YNNKEL (reference sequence). The chain's CDR3 is CASRDLSTDTQYF. The CDR3 DNA follows: TGTGCCAGCCGGGACTTAAGCACAGATACGCAGTATTTT.

There are a few counts of this clonotype. This chain uses TRBV5-8 with TRBJ1-5, with D hard to call. The CDR3 has 12 amino acids. Looked up from germline, CDR1 is SGHTS and CDR2 is YDEGEE. The ends were cut back, 1 base at V and 4 bases at J, with 3 bases in the middle. The CDR3 reads CASSLRNQPQHF. CDR3 nucleotides: TGTGCCAGCAGCTTGCGGAATCAGCCCCAGCATTTT. The variable domain in full, completed from reference TRBV5-8 and TRBJ1-5, reads EAGVTQSPTHLIKTRGQQATLRCSPISGHTSVYWYQQALGLGLQFLLWYDEGEERNRGNFPPRFSGRQFPNYSSELNVNALELEDSALYLCASSLRNQPQHFGDGTRLSIL.

This clonotype appeared many times. V and J are TRBV19 and TRBJ2-2; D remains ambiguous. The CDR3 covers 13 residues. Trimming removed 5 bases from V and 0 bases from J, with 4 bases in between. Germline loops: CDR1 LNHDA, CDR2 SQIVND (reference sequence). The CDR3 DNA is TGTGCCAGTAGTGGCGCGAACACCGGGGAGCTGTTTTTT. As protein: CASSGANTGELFF.

This clonotype was observed at least ten times. V gene TRBV5-4 combines with J gene TRBJ2-2; tentatively, D is TRBD1 (6 bases). Germline lookup yields CDR1 SGHNT and CDR2 YYREEE (reference sequence). CDR3 length: 15 residues. V gave up 5 bases and J gave up 7 bases, with 18 bases separating them. CDR3 coding DNA: TGTGCCAGCAGTCAAGAGACAGGCCTTGGCGGGGAGCTGTTTTTT. Translating it yields CASSQETGLGGELFF.

This clonotype occurred many times. The chain joins TRBV5-1 to TRBJ2-7; D not certain. CDR1 SGHRS and CDR2 YFSETQ come from the germline V gene. The CDR3 is 13 amino acids. The V end lost 1 base, the J end lost 0 bases, and 5 bases lay between the germline ends. CDR3 in amino acids: CASSLSPSYEQYF. The CDR3 DNA is TGCGCCAGCAGCTTGTCCCCCTCCTACGAGCAGTACTTC.

This clonotype was counted many times. The V call is TRBV30, the J call TRBJ1-5; TRBD1 is a possible D gene (5 bases). Germline loops: CDR1 GTSNPN, CDR2 SVGIG (reference sequence). There are 15 residues in the CDR3. V was pared by 1 base and J by 2 bases, with 12 bases between. The CDR3 sequence: CAWSAGGQGNQPQHF. As DNA, the CDR3 is TGTGCCTGGAGTGCTGGTGGACAAGGCAATCAGCCCCAGCATTTT.

This clonotype was seen many times. The rearrangement uses TRBV3-2 and TRBJ1-1. TRBV3-2 is described as a pseudogene. The CDR3 loop spans 16 amino acids. In DNA, the CDR3 is TGTGCCAGCACACCAGAAGGCGGCAGGTGGAACACTGAAGCTTTCTTT. This gives the protein CASTPEGGRWNTEAFF.

This clonotype has only a few counts. The chain combines TRBV19 with TRBJ1-1; D call uncertain. The germline V gene has CDR1 LNHDA and CDR2 SQIVND (reference sequence). The CDR3 is 14 amino acids. The V end lost 1 base, the J end lost 1 base, and 7 bases lay between the germline ends. As DNA, the CDR3 is TGTGCCAGTAGTATAGGGGGAGCGAACACTGAAGCTTTCTTT. This sequence encodes CASSIGGANTEAFF.

CDR3 DNA sequence: TGTGCCAGCACTTCTCCAGGGTCCTACGAGCAGTACTTC. Amino acid sequence: CASTSPGSYEQYF. The rearrangement joins TRBV6-5 to TRBJ2-7, with D perhaps matching TRBD1 (5 bases). CDR3 length: 13 amino acids. Trimming cost V 7 bases and J 1 base, with 11 bases left between them. In germline, CDR1 is MNHEY, CDR2 SVGAGI.

The V gene is TRBV29-1, the J gene TRBJ2-1; D might be TRBD2 (5 bases). The CDR3 is 13 amino acids. Germline V gene sequence: CDR1 SQVTM, CDR2 ANQGSEA. V dropped 2 bases and J dropped 9 bases, with 14 bases sitting between them. CDR3: CSVESSRVGEQFF. The CDR3 bases are TGCAGCGTTGAATCTAGCCGAGTAGGTGAGCAGTTCTTC.

This clonotype was seen repeatedly, ten times or more. The chain carries TRBV5-1 and TRBJ2-5; D is unclear. Per germline, CDR1 SGHRS and CDR2 YFSETQ. V was shortened by 3 bases and J by 2 bases, with 14 bases between the two germline ends. The CDR3 spans 15 residues. DNA of the CDR3: TGCGCCAGCAGCTCTCACGGATCTGGGCAAGAGACCCAGTACTTC. Translation: CASSSHGSGQETQYF.

This clonotype showed up just a few times. This rearrangement joins TRBV5-8 to TRBJ2-1; 7 nucleotides line up with TRBD2. The J segment lost 3 bases and the V segment lost 1 base, leaving 7 bases of the junction unmatched. This CDR3 has 16 amino acids. Per the germline V gene, CDR1 is SGHTS and CDR2 is YDEGEE. The CDR3 coding sequence is TGTGCCAGCAGCTTGTATGCTAGCGGAATCTACAATGAGCAGTTCTTC. Translated, it gives CASSLYASGIYNEQFF.

In this sample, this clonotype turned up many times. The V gene is TRBV27, the J gene TRBJ2-2, with D unclear. Trimming took 3 bases from V and 3 from J, leaving 5 bases between them. Germline-derived CDR1 and CDR2 are MNHEY and SMNVEV (reference sequence). This CDR3 comprises 13 residues. This chain's CDR3 is CASSFTYTGELFF. CDR3 DNA: TGTGCCAGCAGTTTTACCTACACCGGGGAGCTGTTTTTT.